This T cell receptor beta chain is drawn from a study of identifying expanded T cells in peripheral blood. Using immunoSEQ multiplex PCR, the repertoire was profiled, and TCRdb retains in-frame clones only, with some absent. The sample yields about 52,000 clones, approximately 86% seen once. J lost 12 bases, V lost 4 bases, and 8 bases had no gene match. The CDR3 contains 13 residues. Germline CDR1 is MNHEY and CDR2 is SVGAGI. This TCR derives from a person aged 18-70 years in good health. V usage is TRBV6-5 and J usage is TRBJ1-4; 7 bases align to TRBD1. Sample: blood. The CDR3, as DNA: TGTGCCAGCAGTTCCACAGGGGAGAGGGAACTGTTTTTT. This codes for CASSSTGERELFF.